These 18 T cell receptor beta chains share one sample of origin, sequenced in a study of T cells in localized non-small cell lung cancer. TCRdb's table, derived via immunoSEQ multiplex PCR, lists solely in-frame clones and lacks some. This sample carries some 7,800 clones, about 87% of them seen once, and the ten largest clones take 25% to 30%. Material: peripheral blood, obtained before any cancer treatment. These receptors were obtained from a male donor older than 55 with stage III lung adenocarcinoma.

The chain recombines TRBV19 with TRBJ2-6; D unresolved. V gave up 6 bases and J gave up 4 bases, with 7 bases separating them. The CDR3 extends over 13 amino acids. Germline CDR1 reads LNHDA; CDR2 reads SQIVND (reference sequence). The CDR3 DNA is TGTGCCAGTAGCCTTCGGGGGGCCAACGTCCTGACTTTC. Residues: CASSLRGANVLTF.

The chain links TRBV4-2 to TRBJ2-2; TRBD2 is a possible D gene (5 bases). CDR3 length equals 16 residues. Trimming took off 4 bases at V and 7 bases at J, with 19 bases between the two ends. Germline V gives CDR1 LGHNA, CDR2 YNFKEQ. In DNA, the CDR3 is TGTGCCAGCAGCCTTTCCCCCCCCGGGGTGATCGGGGAGCTGTTTTTT. Translation gives CASSLSPPGVIGELFF.

The CDR3 nucleotides read TGCAGCGTTGCCGGGGGGGGACTTCGCACAGATACGCAGTATTTT. It is translated as CSVAGGGLRTDTQYF. The V call is TRBV29-1, the J call TRBJ2-3; 8 bases are a match to TRBD2. V trimming: 4 bases; J trimming: 1 base; junction bases outside the gene matches: 7. This CDR3 is 15 amino acids long. CDR1 is SQVTM and CDR2 is ANQGSEA in the germline V gene.

The CDR3 coding sequence is TGTGCCAGCAGCCAAGAAACGTCGATGAGGGTCCGTGAGACCCAGTACTTC. Protein: CASSQETSMRVRETQYF. The chain uses TRBV14 and TRBJ2-5, with a tentative D call TRBD2 (5 bases). The germline CDR1 and CDR2 sequences are SGHDN and FVKESK. V lost 0 bases and J 5 bases, leaving 19 bases between the germline ends. The CDR3 is 17 residues long.

V usage is TRBV18 and J usage is TRBJ2-2; the match to TRBD1 covers 12 bases. This CDR3 is 18 amino acids long. Per germline, CDR1 KGHSH and CDR2 LQKENI. Losses at the gene ends were 1 base for V and 4 bases for J; bases not matched to a gene: 7. CDR3 loop: CASSPLQPGQGATGELFF. The CDR3 nucleotides are TGTGCCAGCTCACCACTGCAGCCGGGACAGGGGGCCACCGGGGAGCTGTTTTTT.

The V gene is TRBV2, the J gene TRBJ2-6, with D hard to call. The V end lost 2 bases, the J end lost 0 bases, and 5 bases lay between the germline ends. The CDR3 consists of 15 residues. The germline CDR1 and CDR2 sequences are SNHLY and FYNNEI. DNA of the CDR3: TGTGCCAGCAGTGAACAACCCTCTGGGGCCAACGTCCTGACTTTC. Protein product: CASSEQPSGANVLTF.

The chain links TRBV12-5 to TRBJ2-7; D assignment may be TRBD1 or TRBD2 (5 bases each). The CDR3 sequence is 15 residues long. Germline V gives CDR1 LGHNT, CDR2 FRNRAP. V lost 6 bases to trimming and J lost 0 bases, with 15 bases between them. The CDR3 DNA reads TGTGCTAGTGGCTTTACCGGGACCAACTCCTACGAGCAGTACTTC. It is translated as CASGFTGTNSYEQYF.

The V and J genes are TRBV7-3 and TRBJ2-5; 8 bases align to TRBD2. The germline V gene has CDR1 SGHTA and CDR2 FQGTGA. The CDR3 is 15 residues long. V shed 2 bases, J shed 5 bases, and the junction held 7 bases outside the gene matches. The CDR3 nucleotides read TGTGCCAGCAGCTTATACGGGAGGGCGGGCGAGACCCAGTACTTC. Residues: CASSLYGRAGETQYF.

This chain connects TRBV9 to TRBJ2-2; perhaps TRBD1 as D (6 bases). The V end lost 1 base, the J end lost 3 bases, and 13 bases lay between the germline ends. Germline CDR1 and CDR2: SGDLS and YYNGEE. The CDR3 consists of 16 residues. The CDR3 protein is CASSVRGTRDTGELFF. In DNA, the CDR3 is TGTGCCAGCAGCGTAAGGGGGACGAGGGACACCGGGGAGCTGTTTTTT.

The chain recombines TRBV7-2 with TRBJ2-5; TRBD1 might be the D (6 bases). Germline CDR1 reads SGHTA; CDR2 reads FQGNSA. V shed 7 bases and J shed 4 bases, with 16 bases lying between them. This CDR3 spans 14 amino acids. The CDR3 coding sequence is TGTGCCAGCATACGGCGACAGGCCCCAGAGACCCAGTACTTC. Translated: CASIRRQAPETQYF. The whole variable domain, remainder taken from reference TRBV7-2 and TRBJ2-5, is GAGVSQSPSNKVTEKGKDVELRCDPISGHTALYWYRQSLGQGLEFLIYFQGNSAPDKSGLPSDRFSAERTGGSVSTLTIQRTQQEDSAVYLCASIRRQAPETQYFGPGTRLLVL.

The chain recombines TRBV4-3 with TRBJ2-6; 14 bases align to TRBD2. V trimming: 0 bases; J trimming: 3 bases; junction bases outside the gene matches: 4. CDR3 length: 19 residues. In germline, CDR1 is LGHNA, CDR2 YSLEER. The CDR3 sequence: CASSQDWTSGRSGANVLTF. The CDR3, as DNA: TGCGCCAGCAGCCAAGACTGGACTAGCGGGAGGAGTGGGGCCAACGTCCTGACTTTC.

The chain couples TRBV4-1 to TRBJ1-5, with D unresolved. This CDR3 is built from 16 residues. Trimming shortened V by 1 base and J by 1 base, and 11 bases separated the two germline ends. Germline V gene sequence: CDR1 MGHRA, CDR2 YSYEKL. The CDR3 is CASSQGLATSNQPQHF. The CDR3, as DNA: TGCGCCAGCAGCCAAGGATTAGCGACGAGCAATCAGCCCCAGCATTTT.

The chain recombines TRBV5-4 with TRBJ2-3; the D gene is possibly TRBD1 (6 bases). The germline gives CDR1 SGHNT, CDR2 YYREEE (reference sequence). Trimming pared 0 bases from V and 0 bases from J, leaving 11 bases between. This CDR3 is 16 amino acids long. The CDR3 protein is CASSLAATGSTDTQYF. DNA for the CDR3: TGTGCCAGCAGCTTGGCCGCGACAGGCAGCACAGATACGCAGTATTTT.

This clone was seen once. The V gene is TRBV27, the J gene TRBJ2-3, with D unclear. Between the trimmed V and J ends, which lost 3 bases and 0 bases, there was a span of 7 bases. Germline V gene sequence: CDR1 MNHEY, CDR2 SMNVEV (reference sequence). The length of the CDR3 is 14 residues. Written as DNA, the CDR3 is TGTGCCAGCAGTTTTTGGAATAGCACAGATACGCAGTATTTT. Amino acids: CASSFWNSTDTQYF.

This clone was detected a few times. V usage is TRBV20-1 and J usage is TRBJ1-6; 9 bases agree with TRBD1. CDR1 DFQATT and CDR2 SNEGSKA come from the germline V gene (reference sequence). This CDR3 contains 11 residues. The junction had 4 bases not matched to a gene; V was cut back by 5 bases and J by 14 bases. The CDR3 bases are TGCAGTGCTTCACAGGGGGCCTCCCTCCACTTT. This gives the protein CSASQGASLHF.

The chain's CDR3 is CASSPRTQNNEQYF. Here the CDR3 DNA reads TGTGCCAGCTCACCACGAACACAGAACAACGAGCAGTACTTC. The chain links TRBV18 to TRBJ2-7; D not resolved. This CDR3 is built from 14 residues. Trimming cost V 1 base and J 5 bases, with 12 bases left between them. The germline gives CDR1 KGHSH, CDR2 LQKENI.

The chain joins TRBV6-4 to TRBJ2-1, with 8 bases lining up with TRBD2. V gave up 3 bases and J gave up 6 bases; unmatched junction bases: 7. The CDR3 has 15 residues. Germline V gene data show CDR1 as MRHNA and CDR2 as SNTAGT. The chain's CDR3 is CASSESLAGFNEQFF. The CDR3 nucleotides read TGTGCCAGCAGTGAGAGTCTAGCGGGTTTCAATGAGCAGTTCTTC.

J is TRBJ2-1 and V is TRBV7-2; 8 bases are shared with TRBD2. The germline V gene encodes CDR1 SGHTA and CDR2 FQGNSA. Losses at the gene ends were 1 base for V and 5 bases for J; bases not matched to a gene: 4. This CDR3 is built from 15 residues. In DNA form, the CDR3 reads TGTGCCAGCAGCTTAGGACTAGCGAAAAACAATGAGCAGTTCTTC. Translation: CASSLGLAKNNEQFF.